The rows below give T cell receptor beta chains drawn from one sample of a study of cytomegalovirus exposure and HLA in healthy donors. Repertoires were generated with immunoSEQ multiplex PCR, while TCRdb's copy carries only in-frame clones and drops some. Among some 150,000 clones listed, roughly 76% were seen once. The sample was PBMCs. The source of these receptors is a woman in her forties or fifties in good health and CMV-seronegative. Both conserved end residues are part of each CDR3. A D gene is named only where the DNA matches it firmly. Clone size is shown for a subset of rows, as once, few, many or a class of expanded clone.

abundance,v_gene,j_gene,d_gene,CDR3aa,CDR3nt
-,TRBV10-3,TRBJ1-2,-,CAISGGGGYGYTF,TGTGCCATCAGTGGGGGGGGAGGCTATGGCTACACCTTC
-,TRBV7-9,TRBJ1-2,-,CASSSAGESIYGYTF,TGTGCCAGCAGCTCTGCAGGGGAATCGATCTATGGCTACACCTTC
-,TRBV7-9,TRBJ1-1,TRBD1,CASSPGQEAFF,TGTGCCAGCAGCCCGGGACAGGAAGCTTTCTTT
-,TRBV5-1,TRBJ2-2,TRBD2,CASSTRTSERHTGELFF,TGCGCCAGCAGCACCCGGACTAGCGAGAGGCACACCGGGGAGCTGTTTTTT
-,TRBV9,TRBJ2-5,TRBD2,CASSVGASGGAETQYF,TGTGCCAGCAGCGTAGGGGCTAGCGGGGGGGCGGAGACCCAGTACTTC
-,TRBV7-9,TRBJ2-5,-,CASSRDWETQYF,TGTGCCAGCAGCCGCGATTGGGAGACCCAGTACTTC
-,TRBV7-9,TRBJ1-5,TRBD1,CASSLDRQGYQPQHF,TGTGCCAGCAGCCTGGACAGGCAGGGGTATCAGCCCCAGCATTTT
-,TRBV6-1,TRBJ2-7,-,CASSELGHSSYEQYF,TGTGCCAGCAGTGAACTGGGACATAGCTCCTACGAGCAGTACTTC
-,TRBV2,TRBJ1-1,-,CASSVLEGTHTEAFF,TGTGCCAGCAGTGTATTGGAGGGGACGCACACTGAAGCTTTCTTT
few,TRBV4-3,TRBJ2-1,TRBD2,CASSQASGNEQFF,TGCGCCAGCAGCCAAGCTAGCGGCAATGAGCAGTTCTTC
-,TRBV4-3,TRBJ2-1,TRBD2,CASSRRGTGGDEQFF,TGCGCCAGCAGCCGGCGGGGGACGGGAGGGGATGAGCAGTTCTTC
-,TRBV13,TRBJ2-1,-,CASSLGRSEQFF,TGTGCCAGCAGCTTGGGGCGTTCAGAGCAGTTCTTC
-,TRBV7-9,TRBJ1-1,TRBD1,CASSSGQAQNTEAFF,TGTGCCAGCAGCTCGGGACAGGCCCAGAACACTGAAGCTTTCTTT
-,TRBV5-6,TRBJ1-2,-,CASSLGGKNYGYTF,TGTGCCAGCAGCTTGGGAGGAAAGAACTATGGCTACACCTTC
once,TRBV4-2,TRBJ2-1,TRBD2,CASSQNPGGTSNEQFF,TGTGCCAGCAGCCAAAATCCGGGGGGGACTAGTAATGAGCAGTTCTTC
-,TRBV5-6,TRBJ1-2,-,CASSLGQNYGYTF,TGTGCCAGCAGCTTGGGTCAGAACTATGGCTACACCTTC
-,TRBV5-5,TRBJ1-2,-,CASSLGGRDGYTF,TGTGCCAGCAGCCTGGGAGGGAGGGATGGCTACACCTTC
once,TRBV6-1,TRBJ1-4,TRBD1,CAIRDRATNEKLFF,TGTGCCATCAGGGACAGGGCAACTAATGAAAAACTGTTTTTT
-,TRBV5-1,TRBJ1-1,-,CASSPGGGQATEAFF,TGCGCCAGCAGCCCCGGGGGGGGGCAGGCCACTGAAGCTTTCTTT
-,TRBV12-5,TRBJ2-1,TRBD1,CASGRDRVGNEQFF,TGTGCTAGTGGGCGGGACAGGGTCGGTAATGAGCAGTTCTTC
once,TRBV5-1,TRBJ1-2,-,CASSLADRRNYGYTF,TGCGCCAGCAGCTTGGCCGACAGGCGCAACTATGGCTACACCTTC
-,TRBV14,TRBJ2-4,-,CASSQESWGRQEKIAKNIQYF,TGTGCCAGCAGCCAAGAGAGCTGGGGAAGACAGGAGAAAATAGCCAAAAACATTCAGTACTTC
once,TRBV6-6,TRBJ2-2,-,CASIDGGANTGELFF,TGTGCCAGCATCGACGGAGGGGCGAATACCGGGGAGCTGTTTTTT
-,TRBV11-2,TRBJ1-1,-,CASSLGGDTEAFF,TGTGCCAGCAGCTTAGGCGGGGACACTGAAGCTTTCTTT
-,TRBV15,TRBJ2-7,-,CATSRGGLAYEQYF,TGTGCCACCAGCAGAGGGGGACTGGCCTACGAGCAGTACTTC
-,TRBV18,TRBJ2-7,-,CASSPVQDYEQYF,TGTGCCAGCTCACCGGTACAGGACTACGAGCAGTACTTC
-,TRBV5-1,TRBJ2-3,TRBD1,CASSLDQGGTDTQYF,TGCGCCAGCAGCTTGGACCAGGGGGGCACAGATACGCAGTATTTT
-,TRBV18,TRBJ2-7,-,CASSPTSSYEQYF,TGTGCCAGCTCCCCCACGAGCTCCTACGAGCAGTACTTC
-,TRBV9,TRBJ1-2,-,CASSVQSSYGYTF,TGTGCCAGCAGCGTACAAAGTAGCTATGGCTACACCTTC
few,TRBV5-1,TRBJ1-1,-,CASSLTGNTEAFF,TGCGCCAGCAGCTTGACGGGGAACACTGAAGCTTTCTTT
once,TRBV7-2,TRBJ1-2,TRBD1,CASSKLGTGTGGYTF,TGTGCCAGCAGCAAACTAGGGACAGGGACCGGTGGCTACACCTTC
-,TRBV4-3,TRBJ1-1,-,CASSQEVTGEAFF,TGCGCCAGCAGCCAAGAAGTGACAGGAGAAGCTTTCTTT
-,TRBV5-4,TRBJ2-5,TRBD1,CASSLEGTGARETQYF,TGTGCCAGCAGCTTGGAGGGGACAGGGGCTCGTGAGACCCAGTACTTC
-,TRBV5-4,TRBJ1-4,-,CASSPQGDEKLFF,TGTGCCAGCAGCCCCCAGGGTGATGAAAAACTGTTTTTT
-,TRBV6-5,TRBJ1-2,TRBD1,CASTPGQGDGYTF,TGTGCCAGCACCCCCGGACAGGGGGATGGCTACACCTTC
-,TRBV4-3,TRBJ2-3,TRBD1,CASSQDLVDRGDTQYF,TGCGCCAGCAGCCAAGATTTGGTTGACAGGGGAGATACGCAGTATTTT
-,TRBV14,TRBJ2-5,-,CASSQGRGVGETQYF,TGTGCCAGCAGCCAAGGCAGAGGAGTTGGGGAGACCCAGTACTTC
-,TRBV11-3,TRBJ1-2,-,CASSQGGGGRHGYTF,TGTGCCAGCAGCCAAGGAGGAGGTGGGAGACATGGCTACACCTTC
-,TRBV6-5,TRBJ2-7,-,CASSRSRQEIHEQYF,TGTGCCAGCAGCCGGTCGCGACAGGAAATCCACGAGCAGTACTTC
-,TRBV5-6,TRBJ1-6,TRBD1,CASSLGDRGRGSPLHF,TGTGCCAGCAGCTTGGGTGACAGGGGACGGGGCTCACCCCTCCACTTT
-,TRBV5-1,TRBJ2-3,TRBD2,CASSRLAGESTDTQYF,TGCGCCAGCAGCCGCTTAGCGGGGGAGAGCACAGATACGCAGTATTTT
-,TRBV28,TRBJ2-7,TRBD1,CASSNPSWGQGAINEQYF,TGTGCCAGCAGTAACCCATCTTGGGGACAGGGGGCGATCAACGAGCAGTACTTC
-,TRBV10-3,TRBJ2-1,-,CAISEASPSANEQFF,TGTGCCATCAGTGAAGCGTCCCCTTCCGCCAATGAGCAGTTCTTC
-,TRBV28,TRBJ2-7,-,CASRFTLRRGQNDYEQYF,TGTGCCAGCAGGTTCACTCTCAGAAGGGGCCAGAACGACTACGAGCAGTACTTC
-,TRBV5-1,TRBJ2-1,TRBD2,CASSLRAGGPDEQFF,TGCGCCAGCAGCTTGCGAGCGGGAGGGCCCGATGAGCAGTTCTTC
few,TRBV7-2,TRBJ1-1,TRBD1,CASSSGTEITEAFF,TGTGCCAGCAGTTCCGGGACAGAGATCACTGAAGCTTTCTTT
-,TRBV7-2,TRBJ2-7,TRBD2,CASSVRMGLAGKLYEQYF,TGTGCCAGCAGCGTTCGAATGGGACTAGCGGGCAAACTCTACGAGCAGTACTTC
-,TRBV29-1,TRBJ1-4,-,CSVGRADEKLFF,TGCAGCGTTGGCAGGGCCGATGAAAAACTGTTTTTT
-,TRBV19,TRBJ1-1,-,CASSIQGQGLGAEAFF,TGTGCCAGTAGTATTCAGGGGCAGGGTCTTGGGGCTGAAGCTTTCTTT